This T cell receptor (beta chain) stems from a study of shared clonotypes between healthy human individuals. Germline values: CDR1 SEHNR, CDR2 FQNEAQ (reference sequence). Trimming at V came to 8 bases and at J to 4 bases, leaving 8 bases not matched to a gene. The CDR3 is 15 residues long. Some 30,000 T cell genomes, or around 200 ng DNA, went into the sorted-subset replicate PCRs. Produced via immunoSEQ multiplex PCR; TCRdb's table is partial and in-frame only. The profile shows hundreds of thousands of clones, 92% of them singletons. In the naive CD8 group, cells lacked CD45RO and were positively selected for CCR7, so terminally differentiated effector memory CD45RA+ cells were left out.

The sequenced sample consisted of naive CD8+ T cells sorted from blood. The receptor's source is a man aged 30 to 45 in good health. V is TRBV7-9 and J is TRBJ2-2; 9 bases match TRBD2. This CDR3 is CASALAGRGTGELFF. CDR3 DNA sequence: TGTGCCAGCGCGCTAGCGGGGAGGGGCACCGGGGAGCTGTTTTTT.